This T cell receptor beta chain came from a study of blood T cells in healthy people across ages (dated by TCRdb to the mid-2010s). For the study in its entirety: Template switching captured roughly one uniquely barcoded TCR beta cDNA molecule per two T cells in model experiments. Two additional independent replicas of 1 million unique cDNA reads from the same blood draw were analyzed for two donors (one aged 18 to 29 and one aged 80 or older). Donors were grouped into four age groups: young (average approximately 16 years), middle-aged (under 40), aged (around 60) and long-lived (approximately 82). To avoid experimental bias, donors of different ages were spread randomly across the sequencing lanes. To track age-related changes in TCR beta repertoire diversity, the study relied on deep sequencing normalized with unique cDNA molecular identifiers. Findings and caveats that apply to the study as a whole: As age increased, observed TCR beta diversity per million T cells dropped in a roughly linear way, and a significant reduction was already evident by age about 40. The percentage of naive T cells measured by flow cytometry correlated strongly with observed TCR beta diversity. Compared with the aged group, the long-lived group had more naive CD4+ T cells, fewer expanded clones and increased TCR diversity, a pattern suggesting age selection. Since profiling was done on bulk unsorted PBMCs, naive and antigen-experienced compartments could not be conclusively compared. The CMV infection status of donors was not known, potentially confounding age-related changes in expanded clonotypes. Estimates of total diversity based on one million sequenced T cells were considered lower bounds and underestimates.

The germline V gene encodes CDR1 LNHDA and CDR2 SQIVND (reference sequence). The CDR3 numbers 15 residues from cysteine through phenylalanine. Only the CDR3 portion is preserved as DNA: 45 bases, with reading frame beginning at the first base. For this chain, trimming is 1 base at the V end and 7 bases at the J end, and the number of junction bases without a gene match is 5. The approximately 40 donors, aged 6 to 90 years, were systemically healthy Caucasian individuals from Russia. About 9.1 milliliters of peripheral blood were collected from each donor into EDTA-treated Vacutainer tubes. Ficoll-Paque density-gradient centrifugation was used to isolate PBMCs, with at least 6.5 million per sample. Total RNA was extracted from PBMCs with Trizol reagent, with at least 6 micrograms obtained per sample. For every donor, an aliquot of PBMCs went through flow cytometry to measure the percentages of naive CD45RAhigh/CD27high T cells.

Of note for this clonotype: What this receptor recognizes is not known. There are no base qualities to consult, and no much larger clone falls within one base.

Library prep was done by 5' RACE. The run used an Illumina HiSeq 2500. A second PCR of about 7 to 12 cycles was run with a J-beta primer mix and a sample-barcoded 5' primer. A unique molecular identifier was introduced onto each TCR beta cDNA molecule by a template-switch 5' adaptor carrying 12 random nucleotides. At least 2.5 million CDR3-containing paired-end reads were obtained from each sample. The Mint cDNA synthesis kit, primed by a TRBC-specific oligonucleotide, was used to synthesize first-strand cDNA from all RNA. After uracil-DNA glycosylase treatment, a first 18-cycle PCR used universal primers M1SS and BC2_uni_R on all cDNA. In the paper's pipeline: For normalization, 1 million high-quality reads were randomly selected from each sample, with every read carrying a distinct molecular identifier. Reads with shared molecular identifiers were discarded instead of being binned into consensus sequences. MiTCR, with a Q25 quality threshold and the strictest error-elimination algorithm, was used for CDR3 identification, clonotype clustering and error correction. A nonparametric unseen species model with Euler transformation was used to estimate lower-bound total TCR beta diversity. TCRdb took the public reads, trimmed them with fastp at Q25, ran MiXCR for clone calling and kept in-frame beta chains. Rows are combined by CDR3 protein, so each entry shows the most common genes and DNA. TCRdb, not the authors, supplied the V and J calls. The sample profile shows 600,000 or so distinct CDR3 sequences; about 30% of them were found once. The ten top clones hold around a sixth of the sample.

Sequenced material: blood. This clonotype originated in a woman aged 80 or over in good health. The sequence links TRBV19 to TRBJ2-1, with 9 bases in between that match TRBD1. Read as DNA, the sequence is TGTGCCAGTAGTATAGGGGACAGGGTGTGGAATGAGCAGTTCTTC. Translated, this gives CASSIGDRVWNEQFF.